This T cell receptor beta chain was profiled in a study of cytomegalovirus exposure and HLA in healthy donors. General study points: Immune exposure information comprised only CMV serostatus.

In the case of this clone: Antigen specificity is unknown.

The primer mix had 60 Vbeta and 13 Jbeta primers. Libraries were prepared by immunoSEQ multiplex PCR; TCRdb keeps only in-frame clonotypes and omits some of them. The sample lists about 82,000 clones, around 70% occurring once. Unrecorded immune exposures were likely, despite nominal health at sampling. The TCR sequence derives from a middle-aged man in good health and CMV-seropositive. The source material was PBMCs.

The CDR3 DNA sequence: TGTGCCAGCAGCTTGGGACTGCTGGGGGCCAGCTCCTACGAGCAGTACTTC. Its translation is CASSLGLLGASSYEQYF. This chain links TRBV5-5 with TRBJ2-7, with a weak D call TRBD1 (6 bases). The V and J ends lost 0 bases and 0 bases respectively, with 16 bases between them. Germline CDR1 reads SGHKS; CDR2 reads YYEKEE (reference sequence). The CDR3 sequence is 17 residues long.